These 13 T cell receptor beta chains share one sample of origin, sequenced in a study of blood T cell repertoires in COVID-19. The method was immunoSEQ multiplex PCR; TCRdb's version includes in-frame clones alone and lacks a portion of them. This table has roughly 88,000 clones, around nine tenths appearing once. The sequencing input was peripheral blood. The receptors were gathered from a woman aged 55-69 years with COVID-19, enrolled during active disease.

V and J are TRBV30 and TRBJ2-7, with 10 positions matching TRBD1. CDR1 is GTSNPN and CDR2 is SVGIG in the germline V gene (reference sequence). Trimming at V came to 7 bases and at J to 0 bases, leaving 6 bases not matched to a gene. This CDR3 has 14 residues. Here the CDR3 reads CASGQGGLSYEQYF. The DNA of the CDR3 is TGTGCCTCCGGACAGGGGGGACTCTCCTACGAGCAGTACTTC. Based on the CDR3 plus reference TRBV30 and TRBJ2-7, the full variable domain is SQTIHQWPATLVQPVGSPLSLECTVEGTSNPNLYWYRQAAGRGLQLLFYSVGIGQISSEVPQNLSASRPQDRQFILSSKKLLLSDSGFYLCASGQGGLSYEQYFGPGTRLTVT.

CDR3 bases: TGTGCCAGCAGGACACCGAGGGGGACTGAAGCTTTCTTT. Amino acids: CASRTPRGTEAFF. V usage is TRBV6-5 and J usage is TRBJ1-1; TRBD1 is a possible D gene (6 bases). V shed 6 bases and J shed 5 bases, with 13 bases lying between them. The CDR3 is 13 amino acids. In germline, CDR1 is MNHEY, CDR2 SVGAGI.

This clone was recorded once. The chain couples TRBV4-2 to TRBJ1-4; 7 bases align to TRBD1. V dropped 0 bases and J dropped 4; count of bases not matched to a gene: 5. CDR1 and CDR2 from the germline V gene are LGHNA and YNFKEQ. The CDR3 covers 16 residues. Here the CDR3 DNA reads TGTGCCAGCAGCCAAGAACAGGGGTCGGGTAATGAAAAACTGTTTTTT. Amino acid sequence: CASSQEQGSGNEKLFF.

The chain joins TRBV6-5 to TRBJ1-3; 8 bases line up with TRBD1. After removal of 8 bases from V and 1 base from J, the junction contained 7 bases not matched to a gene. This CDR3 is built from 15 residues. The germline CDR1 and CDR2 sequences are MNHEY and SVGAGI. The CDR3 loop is CASSLDRASGNTIYF. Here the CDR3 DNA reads TGTGCCAGCTCACTGGACAGGGCATCTGGAAACACCATATATTTT.

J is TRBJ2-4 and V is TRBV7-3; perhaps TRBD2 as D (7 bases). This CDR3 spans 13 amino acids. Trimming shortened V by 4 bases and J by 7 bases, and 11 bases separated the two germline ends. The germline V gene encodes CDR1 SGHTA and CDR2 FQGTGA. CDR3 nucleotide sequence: TGTGCCAGCAGCTCGTCGGGGGGCAACATTCAGTACTTC. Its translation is CASSSSGGNIQYF.

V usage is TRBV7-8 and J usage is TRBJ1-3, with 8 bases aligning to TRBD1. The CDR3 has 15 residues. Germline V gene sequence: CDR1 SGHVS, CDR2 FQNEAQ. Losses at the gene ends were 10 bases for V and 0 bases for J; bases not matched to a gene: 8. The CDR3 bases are TGTGCCATTCCCTCAGGGGGCCACTCTGGAAACACCATATATTTT. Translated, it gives CAIPSGGHSGNTIYF.

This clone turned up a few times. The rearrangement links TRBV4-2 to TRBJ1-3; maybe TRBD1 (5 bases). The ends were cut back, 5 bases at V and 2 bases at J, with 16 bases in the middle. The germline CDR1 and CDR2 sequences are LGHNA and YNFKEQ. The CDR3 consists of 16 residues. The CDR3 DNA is TGTGCCAGCAGCGCAGGCGGGGGTAGGGCTGGAAACACCATATATTTT. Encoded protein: CASSAGGGRAGNTIYF.

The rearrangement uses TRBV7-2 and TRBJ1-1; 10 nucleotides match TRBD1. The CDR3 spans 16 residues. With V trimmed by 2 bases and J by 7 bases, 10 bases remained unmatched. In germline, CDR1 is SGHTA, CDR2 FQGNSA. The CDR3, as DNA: TGTGCCAGCAGCTTAATCCCGGGACAGGGGCTACATGAAGCTTTCTTT. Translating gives CASSLIPGQGLHEAFF.

DNA for the CDR3: TGTGCCAGCAGTAAACAGGGGACTGAAGCTTTCTTT. Its translation: CASSKQGTEAFF. The gene calls are TRBV6-5 and TRBJ1-1; the match to TRBD1 covers 7 bases. Germline V gene sequence: CDR1 MNHEY, CDR2 SVGAGI. This CDR3 contains 12 residues. The junction had 2 bases not matched to a gene; V was cut back by 5 bases and J by 5 bases.

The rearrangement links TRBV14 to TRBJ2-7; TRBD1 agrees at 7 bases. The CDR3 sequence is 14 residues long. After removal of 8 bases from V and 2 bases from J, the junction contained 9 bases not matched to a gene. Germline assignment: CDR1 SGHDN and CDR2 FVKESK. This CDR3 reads CASRRQGLAYEQYF. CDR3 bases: TGTGCCAGCCGCCGACAGGGTTTGGCCTACGAGCAGTACTTC.

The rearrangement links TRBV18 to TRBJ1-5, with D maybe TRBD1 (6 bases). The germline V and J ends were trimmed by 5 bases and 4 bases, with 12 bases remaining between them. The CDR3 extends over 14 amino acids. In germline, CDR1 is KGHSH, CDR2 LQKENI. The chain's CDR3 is CASSTGTINQPQHF. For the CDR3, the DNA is TGTGCCAGCTCAACAGGGACAATAAATCAGCCCCAGCATTTT.

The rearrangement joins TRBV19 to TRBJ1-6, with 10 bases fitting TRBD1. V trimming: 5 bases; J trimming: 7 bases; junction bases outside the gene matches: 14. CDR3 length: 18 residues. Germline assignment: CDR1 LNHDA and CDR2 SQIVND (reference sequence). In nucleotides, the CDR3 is TGTGCCAGTAGTCGGAGTCTCGGGACAGGGGCTGGAAATTCACCCCTCCACTTT. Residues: CASSRSLGTGAGNSPLHF.

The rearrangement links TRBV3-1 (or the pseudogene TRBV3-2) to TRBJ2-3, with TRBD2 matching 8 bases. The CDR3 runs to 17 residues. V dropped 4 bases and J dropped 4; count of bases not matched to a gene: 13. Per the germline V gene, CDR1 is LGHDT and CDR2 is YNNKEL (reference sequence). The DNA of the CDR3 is TGTGCCAGCAGCCCCTACTTGGCGGGGGGTTCAGCAGATACGCAGTATTTT. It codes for CASSPYLAGGSADTQYF.